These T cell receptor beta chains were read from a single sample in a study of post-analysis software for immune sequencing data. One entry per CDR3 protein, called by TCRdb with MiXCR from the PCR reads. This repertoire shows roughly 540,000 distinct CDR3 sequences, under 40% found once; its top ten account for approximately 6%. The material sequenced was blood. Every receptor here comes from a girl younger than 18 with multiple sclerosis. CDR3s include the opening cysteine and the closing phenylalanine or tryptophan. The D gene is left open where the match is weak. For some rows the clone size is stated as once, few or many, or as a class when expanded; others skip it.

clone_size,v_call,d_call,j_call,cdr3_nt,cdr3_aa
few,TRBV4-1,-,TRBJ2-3,TGCGCCAGCAGCCAAGTATGGGGGACACTAAGTACGCAGTATTTT,CASSQVWGTLSTQYF
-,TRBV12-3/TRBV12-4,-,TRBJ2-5,TGTGCCAGCAGTTTAGCAACAGAGAAAGAGACCCAGTACTTC,CASSLATEKETQYF
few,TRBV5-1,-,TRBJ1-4,TGCGCCAGCAGCTTGGTACCGGGCGAAAAACTGTTTTTT,CASSLVPGEKLFF
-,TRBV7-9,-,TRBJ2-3,TGTGCCAGCAGATACTCTCGACTAGCAGATACGCAGTATTTT,CASRYSRLADTQYF
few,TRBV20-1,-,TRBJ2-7,TGCAGTGCTAGACAGGGTCCCGAGCAGTACTTC,CSARQGPEQYF
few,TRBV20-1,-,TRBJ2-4,TGCAGTGCTAGAGATAGTGCAGAAGGGGGAAACATTCAGTACTTC,CSARDSAEGGNIQYF
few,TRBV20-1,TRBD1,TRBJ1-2,TGCAGTGCGGTCCCAGGGGGGATAGTCCGCTATGGCTACACCTTC,CSAVPGGIVRYGYTF
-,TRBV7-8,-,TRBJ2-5,TGTGCCAGCAGCTTAATCGGTGGGCTGGGGACCCAGTACTTC,CASSLIGGLGTQYF
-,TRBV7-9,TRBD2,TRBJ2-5,TGTGCCAGCAGCTTAGCGGGAGGGGACCAAGAGACCCAGTACTTC,CASSLAGGDQETQYF
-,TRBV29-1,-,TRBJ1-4,TGCAGCGTTGAATTTGGGGCAGGGAGTGAAAAACTGTTTTTT,CSVEFGAGSEKLFF
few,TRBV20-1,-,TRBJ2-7,TGCAGTGCTAGACGACAGGCTAGCTCCTACGAGCAGTACTTC,CSARRQASSYEQYF
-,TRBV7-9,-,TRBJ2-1,TGTGCCAGCAGCTTAGCGCTCCGGAGGGACAATGAGCAGTTCTTC,CASSLALRRDNEQFF
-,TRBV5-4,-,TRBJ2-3,TGTGCCAGCAAGGGCCCTGATACGCAGTATTTT,CASKGPDTQYF
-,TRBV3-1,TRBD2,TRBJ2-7,TGTGCCAGCAGCCAAGAAGGACTAGCGGGAGGGTACGAGCAGTACTTC,CASSQEGLAGGYEQYF
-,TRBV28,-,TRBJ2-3,TGTGCCAGCAGTCTAGGGCGGGGAGTGGAGTATTTT,CASSLGRGVEYF
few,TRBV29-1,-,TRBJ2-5,TGCAGCGTTGAATACCGGCAGGTGATTGAGACCCAGTACTTC,CSVEYRQVIETQYF
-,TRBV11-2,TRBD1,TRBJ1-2,TGTGCCAGCAGCCGGACAGGGCCGGATGGCTACACCTTC,CASSRTGPDGYTF
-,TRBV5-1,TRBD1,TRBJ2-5,TGCGCCAGCAGCCCAGGGACAGCTCCGGAGACCCAGTACTTC,CASSPGTAPETQYF
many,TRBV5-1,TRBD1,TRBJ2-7,TGCGCCAGCAGTCCGAGGGGGCTCGAGCAGTACTTC,CASSPRGLEQYF
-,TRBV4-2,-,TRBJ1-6,TGTGCCAGCAGCCAAGATCCCACAGCAGCGAATGCTCCCCTCCACTTT,CASSQDPTAANAPLHF
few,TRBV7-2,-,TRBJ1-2,TGTGCCAGCAGCTTACAGGACAGTCGAGTAAACTATGGCTACACCTTC,CASSLQDSRVNYGYTF
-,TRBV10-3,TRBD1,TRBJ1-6,TGTGCCATCAGTGAGTCGACAGGGGTTGGGAATTCACCCCTCCACTTT,CAISESTGVGNSPLHF
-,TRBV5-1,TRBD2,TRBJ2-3,TGCGCCAGCAGCTTCCCGTTGGTAGCGGGGGGGCCTGATACAGATACGCAGTATTTT,CASSFPLVAGGPDTDTQYF
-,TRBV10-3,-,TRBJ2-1,TGTGCCATCAGTGAGGTGGGGGGATCCTACAATGAGCAGTTCTTC,CAISEVGGSYNEQFF
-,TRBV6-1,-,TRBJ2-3,TGTGCCAGCAGCCCACTCGACGGGGGCCCGACCACAGATACGCAGTATTTT,CASSPLDGGPTTDTQYF
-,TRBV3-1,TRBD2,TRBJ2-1,TGTGCCAGCAGCCAAGGGATCGTGGCTAGCGGGGGGTTCACCGAGCAGTTCTTC,CASSQGIVASGGFTEQFF
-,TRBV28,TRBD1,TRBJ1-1,TGTGCCAGCAGTTCTTCAGGGGGGATCCGACTCTACCTCATGAACACTGAAGCTTTCTTT,CASSSSGGIRLYLMNTEAFF
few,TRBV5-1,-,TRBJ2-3,TGCGCCAGCAGTACAGCGTCCTCAGATACGCAGTATTTT,CASSTASSDTQYF
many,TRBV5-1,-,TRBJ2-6,TGCGCCACCACCAATATCGCTGGGGCCAACGTCCTGACTTTC,CATTNIAGANVLTF
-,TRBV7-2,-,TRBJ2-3,TGTGCCAGCAGCTTAATGGACACAGATACGCAGTATTTT,CASSLMDTDTQYF
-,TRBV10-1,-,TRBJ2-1,TGCGCCAGCACCCGAGTCGTCGGGAATGAGCAGTTCTTC,CASTRVVGNEQFF
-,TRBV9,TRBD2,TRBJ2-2,TGTGCCAGCACTTGGGGACTAGCGGGGGGTCTGAACACCGGGGAGCTGTTTTTT,CASTWGLAGGLNTGELFF
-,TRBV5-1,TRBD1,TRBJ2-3,TGCGCCAGCAGCTTGGACCCACAGGGGGCGAGGGCAGATACGCAGTATTTT,CASSLDPQGARADTQYF
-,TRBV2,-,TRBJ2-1,TGTGCCAGCAGTTTGGGGTACGAGACCCAGTTCTTC,CASSLGYETQFF
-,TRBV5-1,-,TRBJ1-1,TGCGCCAGCAGCTTTGGGGGGCTAGAGGGTGAAGCTTTCTTT,CASSFGGLEGEAFF
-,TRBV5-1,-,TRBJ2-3,TGCGCCAGCAGCTTGGAAGGAGTGATGACAGATACGCAGTATTTT,CASSLEGVMTDTQYF
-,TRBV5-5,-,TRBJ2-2,TGTGCCAGCAGCTTCCCAGCGAAAGACACCGGGGAGCTGTTTTTT,CASSFPAKDTGELFF
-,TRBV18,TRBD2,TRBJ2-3,TGTGCCAGCTCAACCAAGACTAGCGGGCGATTCACAGATACGCAGTATTTT,CASSTKTSGRFTDTQYF
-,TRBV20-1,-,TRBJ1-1,TGCAGTGCTAGTCAGGGGTCTTTGGACTCTGAAGCTTTCTTT,CSASQGSLDSEAFF
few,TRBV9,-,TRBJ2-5,TGTGCCAGCAGCGAGACACAGCGGAAAGATGGGACCCAGTACTTC,CASSETQRKDGTQYF
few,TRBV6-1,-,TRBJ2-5,TGTGCCAGCAGTGAAGGGACCATGGAGACCCAGTACTTC,CASSEGTMETQYF
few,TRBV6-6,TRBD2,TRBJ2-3,TGTGCCAGCACGACCAAGCGGGGGGGCGATAGCACAGATACGCAGTATTTT,CASTTKRGGDSTDTQYF
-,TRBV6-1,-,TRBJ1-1,TGTGCCAGTATCACCGGTATCACTGAAGCTTTCTTT,CASITGITEAFF
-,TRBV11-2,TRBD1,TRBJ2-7,TGTGCCAGCAGCTCTGACCGGTTAGTGACAGGGGCACCCTACGAGCAGTACTTC,CASSSDRLVTGAPYEQYF
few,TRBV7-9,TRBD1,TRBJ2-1,TGTGCCAGCAGCTTTCTGCGGGACAGGCCTCCTCGGCCATACAATGAGCAGTTCTTC,CASSFLRDRPPRPYNEQFF
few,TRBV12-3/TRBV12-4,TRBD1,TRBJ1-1,TGTGCCAGCTGTATGTGGGACAGGGGGTGCACTGAAGCTTTCTTT,CASCMWDRGCTEAFF
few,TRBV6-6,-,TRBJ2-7,TGTGCCAGCACCGCTCGGAGTAGCTCCTACGAGCAGTACTTC,CASTARSSSYEQYF
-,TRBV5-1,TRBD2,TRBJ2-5,TGCGCCAGCAGCTTATCTCGTCCTAGCGGTGTAGAGACCCAGTACTTC,CASSLSRPSGVETQYF
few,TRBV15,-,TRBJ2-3,TGTGCCACCAGCAGAGGGGAGTCCTTCGATACGCAGTATTTT,CATSRGESFDTQYF
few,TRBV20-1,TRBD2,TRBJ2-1,TGCAGTGCAGTGCCCCCTAGCGGGGGGGCCTATGAGCAGTTCTTC,CSAVPPSGGAYEQFF
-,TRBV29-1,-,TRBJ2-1,TGCAGCGTTGAACCCGGGGCCCAGGAGACCCAGTTCTTC,CSVEPGAQETQFF
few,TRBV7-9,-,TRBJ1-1,TGTGCCAGCAGTCCCGGTGGGGACGGAAACACTGAAGCTTTCTTT,CASSPGGDGNTEAFF
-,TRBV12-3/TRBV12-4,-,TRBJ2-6,TGTGCCAGCAGTTCACAGGCCAACGTCCTGACTTTC,CASSSQANVLTF
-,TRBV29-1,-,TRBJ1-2,TGCAGCGTTGAGAGTGGGGGGCTCGATTATGGCTACACCTTC,CSVESGGLDYGYTF
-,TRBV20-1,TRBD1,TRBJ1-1,TGCAGTGCCCCAACAGGGGATGGGACTGAAGCTTTCTTT,CSAPTGDGTEAFF